These 32 T cell receptor beta chains were sequenced from one sample in a study of shared clonotypes between healthy human individuals. Terminally differentiated effector memory CD45RA+ cells were left out of the naive CD8 fraction, which was CD45RO-negative and positively selected for CCR7. Only in-frame clones appear in the TCRdb table, and some are missing; sequencing was by immunoSEQ multiplex PCR. The profile shows 2 million to 2.5 million clones, just over 90% of them singletons. Sequencing was performed on naive CD8+ T cells from PBMCs. The receptor set was obtained from a man aged 18 to 29 in good health. Some clones in this sample may be carry-over from other donors' samples.

The chain is built from TRBV19 and TRBJ1-1; unclear D gene. V lost 6 bases and J lost 7, with 12 bases in between. In germline, CDR1 is LNHDA, CDR2 SQIVND (reference sequence). The CDR3 length is 12 residues. The CDR3 here is CASSTLGFEAFF. As DNA, the CDR3 is TGTGCCAGTAGCACCCTGGGGTTTGAAGCTTTCTTT. Full variable domain (remainder filled in from reference TRBV19 and TRBJ1-1): DGGITQSPKYLFRKEGQNVTLSCEQNLNHDAMYWYRQDPGQGLRLIYYSQIVNDFQKGDIAEGYSVSREKKESFPLTVTSAQKNPTAFYLCASSTLGFEAFFGQGTRLTVV.

The rearrangement links TRBV27 to TRBJ1-3; D is perhaps TRBD1 (6 bases). The V gene's germline CDR1 is MNHEY and CDR2 SMNVEV (reference sequence). The CDR3 is 15 amino acids. V was clipped by 5 bases and J by 8 bases, with 19 bases between them. The CDR3 sequence: CASSPIGGARDTIYF. DNA for the CDR3: TGTGCCAGCAGTCCCATCGGGGGGGCTAGAGACACCATATATTTT.

The CDR3 sequence is CASSLLAGGPISNEQFF. In DNA, the CDR3 is TGTGCCAGCAGTTTACTAGCGGGAGGGCCTATCAGCAATGAGCAGTTCTTC. V and J are TRBV27 and TRBJ2-1; 12 nucleotides agree with TRBD2. With 2 bases clipped from V and 6 bases from J, the junction kept 8 bases outside the gene matches. Per germline, CDR1 MNHEY and CDR2 SMNVEV (reference sequence). The CDR3 totals 17 residues.

Concerning this clone: The same CDR3 can be traced to other DNA sequences in this sample. The chain couples TRBV4-1 to TRBJ2-7; 7 bases line up with TRBD1. Germline CDR1 is MGHRA and CDR2 is YSYEKL. The CDR3 is 14 residues long. V lost 4 bases, J lost 2 bases, and 5 bases stayed unmatched. CDR3 DNA: TGCGCCAGCAGCCCTAGGACAGGACCCTACGAGCAGTACTTC. This encodes CASSPRTGPYEQYF.

The chain combines TRBV7-9 with TRBJ2-3; 7 bases line up with TRBD2. V dropped 0 bases and J dropped 4; count of bases not matched to a gene: 7. This CDR3 is built from 16 residues. Germline V lookup: CDR1 SEHNR, CDR2 FQNEAQ (reference sequence). The CDR3 DNA reads TGTGCCAGCAGCTTAGCGAAGGCGGGAGCCCCAGATACGCAGTATTTT. This codes for CASSLAKAGAPDTQYF.

This clone showed up just once. The rearrangement uses TRBV11-2 and TRBJ2-1, with D perhaps matching TRBD2 (6 bases). This CDR3 is 15 amino acids long. Germline loops: CDR1 SGHAT, CDR2 FQNNGV. Trimming stripped 4 bases from V and 6 bases from J, with 16 bases between. The CDR3 DNA is TGTGCCAGCAGCTCCCGATCGGGAGTCCTCAATGAGCAGTTCTTC. This translates into CASSSRSGVLNEQFF.

Note on this clone: Different DNA sequences within this sample yield the same CDR3. The chain recombines TRBV7-9 with TRBJ2-7, with 10 nucleotides matching TRBD1. J lost 3 bases, V lost 1 base, and 3 bases had no gene match. This CDR3 contains 15 residues. The germline gives CDR1 SEHNR, CDR2 FQNEAQ (reference sequence). CDR3 sequence reads: CASSLGGTGVYEQYF. Written as DNA, the CDR3 is TGTGCCAGCAGCTTAGGAGGGACAGGGGTCTACGAGCAGTACTTC. The full variable domain, with the rest looked up from reference TRBV7-9 and TRBJ2-7, is DTGVSQNPRHKITKRGQNVTFRCDPISEHNRLYWYRQTLGQGPEFLTYFQNEAQLEKSRLLSDRFSAERPKGSFSTLEIQRTEQGDSAMYLCASSLGGTGVYEQYFGPGTRLTVT.

The V call is TRBV27, the J call TRBJ2-1, with 10 bases fitting TRBD1. This CDR3 region has 16 residues. The germline V gene encodes CDR1 MNHEY and CDR2 SMNVEV (reference sequence). V dropped 8 bases and J dropped 8; count of bases not matched to a gene: 15. The CDR3 DNA reads as TGTGCCAGCCGCCCCCCGGGGACAGGGGTTGTCGATGAGCAGTTCTTC. As protein: CASRPPGTGVVDEQFF.

The chain joins TRBV11-2 to TRBJ2-7; 7 nucleotides align to TRBD2. CDR1 is SGHAT, CDR2 FQNNGV, per germline. V lost 8 bases to trimming and J lost 4 bases; unmatched junction nucleotides: 8. The CDR3 runs to 13 residues. This CDR3 reads CASGGSVRYEQYF. CDR3 DNA sequence: TGTGCCAGCGGCGGGAGCGTCCGGTACGAGCAGTACTTC.

The chain employs TRBV7-9 and TRBJ2-1, with D maybe TRBD2 (5 bases). Looked up from germline, CDR1 is SEHNR and CDR2 is FQNEAQ (reference sequence). There are 16 residues in the CDR3. V was cut by 5 bases and J by 4 bases, with 18 bases left in between. The CDR3 loop reads CASSHPAADLYNEQFF. CDR3 nucleotide sequence: TGTGCCAGCAGCCACCCCGCAGCGGACTTATACAATGAGCAGTTCTTC.

A note on this clone: Mismatch with germline at one junction end may stem from a read error. This chain links TRBV2 with TRBJ1-2, with D possibly TRBD1 on 5 matching bases. The CDR3 runs 14 residues. Germline CDR1 reads SNHLY; CDR2 reads FYNNEI. The CDR3 bases are TGTGCCAGCAGCGAAGCCAGGGAGGGCTATGGCTACACCTTC. Residues: CASSEAREGYGYTF.

V is TRBV11-3 and J is TRBJ1-2, with D unresolved. This CDR3 has 17 residues. The germline gives CDR1 SGHNT, CDR2 YENEEA. V was pared by 5 bases and J by 5 bases, with 24 bases between. CDR3 bases: TGTGCCAGCAGCCCAAAGTCAGAGTTCTCCCTAAAATATGGCTACACCTTC. Amino acid sequence: CASSPKSEFSLKYGYTF.

As regards this clone: The same CDR3 can be traced to other DNA sequences in this sample. This sequence joins TRBV9 and TRBJ2-2; D is unresolved. This CDR3 contains 13 residues. The V end lost 3 bases, the J end lost 3 bases, and 6 bases lay between the germline ends. From germline, CDR1 is SGDLS and CDR2 YYNGEE. The CDR3: CASSDRDTGELFF. The CDR3 DNA reads TGTGCCAGCAGCGATCGGGACACCGGGGAGCTGTTTTTT. The full variable domain, its missing parts supplied by reference TRBV9 and TRBJ2-2, is DSGVTQTPKHLITATGQRVTLRCSPRSGDLSVYWYQQSLDQGLQFLIQYYNGEERAKGNILERFSAQQFPDLHSELNLSSLELGDSALYFCASSDRDTGELFFGEGSRLTVL.

Concerning this clone: The sample has other DNA sequences that encode this CDR3 too. This chain joins TRBV4-3 and TRBJ2-1; the D is unclear. Trimming stripped 0 bases from V and 2 bases from J, with 8 bases between. Germline loops: CDR1 LGHNA, CDR2 YSLEER. The CDR3 runs to 15 residues. CDR3 sequence (DNA): TGCGCCAGCAGCCAAGATCGGGCGGCCTACAATGAGCAGTTCTTC. This sequence encodes CASSQDRAAYNEQFF.

This clone came up once. The rearrangement links TRBV4-1 to TRBJ1-3, with TRBD1 matching over 8 bases. After removal of 2 bases from V and 2 bases from J, the junction contained 5 bases not matched to a gene. Per germline, CDR1 MGHRA and CDR2 YSYEKL. The CDR3 sequence is 16 residues long. The chain's CDR3 is CASSQYGTGAGNTIYF. As DNA, the CDR3 is TGCGCCAGCAGCCAATATGGGACAGGCGCTGGAAACACCATATATTTT.

The V gene is TRBV10-3, the J gene TRBJ2-1, with 7 positions matching TRBD2. With 3 bases clipped from V and 4 bases from J, the junction kept 6 bases outside the gene matches. CDR3 length: 15 residues. The germline V gene encodes CDR1 ENHRY and CDR2 SYGVKD. The CDR3 loop reads CAISEFSGSYNEQFF. The CDR3 DNA is TGTGCCATCAGTGAATTTAGCGGGTCGTACAATGAGCAGTTCTTC.

The chain links TRBV2 to TRBJ2-2; a possible D gene is TRBD2 (5 bases). This CDR3 has 15 residues. Looked up from germline, CDR1 is SNHLY and CDR2 is FYNNEI. Trimming shortened V by 3 bases and J by 5 bases, and 13 bases separated the two germline ends. The CDR3 loop is CASSDGRVLTGELFF. Written as DNA, the CDR3 is TGTGCCAGCAGTGATGGGCGGGTTTTAACCGGGGAGCTGTTTTTT.

The chain recombines TRBV5-1 with TRBJ1-5, with a weak D call TRBD1 (5 bases). The CDR3 is 17 amino acids. Germline values: CDR1 SGHRS, CDR2 YFSETQ. Trimming removed 5 bases at V and 0 bases at J, with 18 bases between. The CDR3 region has the DNA TGCGCCAGCAGACCGCCCCGGGGGGGTGGTAGCAATCAGCCCCAGCATTTT. This encodes CASRPPRGGGSNQPQHF.

The chain joins TRBV19 to TRBJ1-4, with 8 bases lining up with TRBD1. The CDR3 covers 14 residues. In germline, CDR1 is LNHDA, CDR2 SQIVND (reference sequence). J gave up 7 bases and V 5 bases, and 6 bases lay outside the gene matches. CDR3 DNA sequence: TGTGCCAGTAGTCTACAGGGGGGGAGTGAAAAACTGTTTTTT. Translated, it gives CASSLQGGSEKLFF.

V gene TRBV7-9 combines with J gene TRBJ1-6; tentative D call: TRBD1 (6 bases). Trimming stripped 2 bases from V and 9 bases from J, with 20 bases between. In germline, CDR1 is SEHNR, CDR2 FQNEAQ (reference sequence). The CDR3 consists of 17 residues. CDR3: CASSLFGPGDGSSPLHF. CDR3 DNA: TGTGCCAGCAGCTTATTCGGTCCAGGGGACGGGAGTTCACCCCTCCACTTT.

Concerning this clone: This sample includes further DNA sequences coding for the same CDR3. V usage is TRBV10-1 and J usage is TRBJ1-2; D unresolved. The germline CDR1 and CDR2 sequences are WNHNN and SYGVQD (reference sequence). This CDR3 region has 13 residues. Trimming pared 2 bases from V and 1 base from J, leaving 5 bases between. DNA of the CDR3: TGCGCCAGCAGTGAGAGCCGTAACTATGGCTACACCTTC. Translation gives CASSESRNYGYTF.

The rearrangement joins TRBV9 to TRBJ2-7; 13 bases map to TRBD2. V lost 3 bases, J lost 3 bases, and 3 bases stayed unmatched. The length of the CDR3 is 15 residues. CDR1 and CDR2 from the germline V gene are SGDLS and YYNGEE. The CDR3 DNA reads TGTGCCAGCAGCGGGACTAGCGGGAGTCTCTACGAGCAGTACTTC. Its translation is CASSGTSGSLYEQYF.

This clone showed up just once. The CDR3 coding sequence is TGCACCAGCACCCCTGGGACTAGCGGGAACAACAATGAGCAGTTCTTC. It is translated as CTSTPGTSGNNNEQFF. This rearrangement joins TRBV1 to TRBJ2-1; the tabulated D call, TRBD2, remains unverified against the DNA. TRBV1 is marked as a pseudogene. This CDR3 has 16 amino acids.

The V call is TRBV7-9, the J call TRBJ2-7; D may be TRBD1 (6 bases). This CDR3 comprises 15 residues. CDR1 is SEHNR, CDR2 FQNEAQ, per germline (reference sequence). V gave up 4 bases and J gave up 3 bases, with 16 bases separating them. This CDR3 reads CASSSWTERGYEQYF. CDR3 nucleotide sequence: TGTGCCAGCAGCTCGTGGACAGAGAGGGGCTACGAGCAGTACTTC.

V is TRBV5-6 and J is TRBJ1-1; D is possibly TRBD1 (5 bases). V dropped 4 bases and J dropped 4 bases, with 14 bases sitting between them. CDR3 length equals 14 residues. Germline-derived CDR1 and CDR2 are SGHDT and YYEEEE. Written as DNA, the CDR3 is TGTGCCAGCAGCCCAGGGTTTGACGGCACTGAAGCTTTCTTT. Translation gives CASSPGFDGTEAFF.

The rearrangement joins TRBV7-9 to TRBJ1-2; 8 nucleotides match TRBD1. The CDR3 runs 14 residues. The J segment lost 4 bases and the V segment lost 2 bases, leaving 3 bases of the junction unmatched. Germline V lookup: CDR1 SEHNR, CDR2 FQNEAQ (reference sequence). In DNA, the CDR3 is TGTGCCAGCAGCTTATCCGGGACAGGCTATGGCTACACCTTC. Translation gives CASSLSGTGYGYTF.

The chain carries TRBV7-9 and TRBJ2-3; TRBD2 agrees at 14 bases. V dropped 6 bases and J dropped 2; count of bases not matched to a gene: 10. Germline V gene data show CDR1 as SEHNR and CDR2 as FQNEAQ (reference sequence). The CDR3 runs 18 residues. The CDR3 region has the DNA TGTGCCAGCAGTGGGGGACTAGCGGGAGCCTTCGTCACAGATACGCAGTATTTT. Translated, it gives CASSGGLAGAFVTDTQYF.

This clone was seen a single time. The chain uses TRBV6-5 and TRBJ2-7; 7 positions agree with TRBD2. Germline V gives CDR1 MNHEY, CDR2 SVGAGI. The J segment lost 4 bases and the V segment lost 0 bases, leaving 6 bases of the junction unmatched. The CDR3 sequence is 15 residues long. This CDR3 reads CASSYSGTKNYEQYF. CDR3 nucleotides: TGTGCCAGCAGTTACTCTGGGACTAAAAATTACGAGCAGTACTTC.

The sample holds one count of this clone. V usage is TRBV27 and J usage is TRBJ2-7, with D tentatively TRBD1 (6 bases). CDR3 length: 16 amino acids. The ends were cut back, 0 bases at V and 2 bases at J, with 14 bases in the middle. CDR1 and CDR2 (germline): MNHEY, SMNVEV (reference sequence). As DNA, the CDR3 is TGTGCCAGCAGTTTATCGATTTACAGGGCCGCCTACGAGCAGTACTTC. Translating it yields CASSLSIYRAAYEQYF.

V usage is TRBV30 and J usage is TRBJ2-7; the match to TRBD1 covers 7 bases. The CDR3 is 13 residues long. The V gene's germline CDR1 is GTSNPN and CDR2 SVGIG (reference sequence). The junction had 8 bases not matched to a gene; V was cut back by 6 bases and J by 3 bases. The CDR3 DNA is TGTGCCTGCCGGGGACAGAGTTTCTACGAGCAGTACTTC. Protein sequence: CACRGQSFYEQYF.

The chain is built from TRBV5-6 and TRBJ1-1; D ambiguous. Looked up from germline, CDR1 is SGHDT and CDR2 is YYEEEE. The ends were cut back, 5 bases at V and 0 bases at J, with 17 bases in the middle. The length of the CDR3 is 16 residues. This CDR3 is CASRRRRRSVNTEAFF. The CDR3 bases are TGTGCCAGCAGGCGTAGGCGCCGCTCTGTGAACACTGAAGCTTTCTTT.

This chain joins TRBV6-5 and TRBJ2-1; D is ambiguous. The V end lost 7 bases, the J end lost 0 bases, and 13 bases lay between the germline ends. This CDR3 is 15 amino acids long. Germline CDR1 is MNHEY and CDR2 is SVGAGI. CDR3 coding DNA: TGTGCCAGCACTGGCGCCGAGACCTCCTACAATGAGCAGTTCTTC. Translation gives CASTGAETSYNEQFF.